Listed below are T cell receptor beta chains from one sample, sequenced in a study of blood T cell repertoires in COVID-19. This table comes from immunoSEQ multiplex PCR, and its TCRdb copy is limited to in-frame clones, with some not included. This table holds around 700,000 clones, about 90% found once. The sequenced material came from peripheral blood. All receptors derive from a woman between 18 and 30 years old with acute or convalescent COVID-19. Each CDR3 is given with its conserved first and last residue. The D gene is left open where the match is weak. Not every row has a clone size; where given, it reads once, few, many or a size class.

clone size: -; J gene: TRBJ1-1; V gene: TRBV6-6; D gene: -; CDR3 protein: CASSYWLPMNTEAFF; CDR3 DNA: TGTGCCAGCAGTTACTGGCTTCCGATGAACACTGAAGCTTTCTTT
clone size: -; J gene: TRBJ2-1; V gene: TRBV12-3/TRBV12-4; D gene: -; CDR3 protein: CASSNMGAEQFF; CDR3 DNA: TGTGCCAGCAGTAATATGGGGGCTGAGCAGTTCTTC
clone size: once; J gene: TRBJ1-1; V gene: TRBV7-2; D gene: -; CDR3 protein: CASSPRGGQGTEAFF; CDR3 DNA: TGTGCCAGCAGCCCGCGGGGGGGCCAAGGCACTGAAGCTTTCTTT
clone size: -; J gene: TRBJ2-1; V gene: TRBV25-1; D gene: -; CDR3 protein: CASSEGGGAYNEQFF; CDR3 DNA: TGTGCCAGCAGTGAAGGAGGGGGGGCCTACAATGAGCAGTTCTTC
clone size: -; J gene: TRBJ1-2; V gene: TRBV19; D gene: -; CDR3 protein: CATRGREEANYGYTF; CDR3 DNA: TGTGCCACCCGTGGGCGGGAAGAGGCTAACTATGGCTACACCTTC
clone size: -; J gene: TRBJ1-4; V gene: TRBV13; D gene: -; CDR3 protein: CASGQGYEKLFF; CDR3 DNA: TGTGCCAGCGGTCAGGGGTATGAAAAACTGTTTTTT
clone size: -; J gene: TRBJ2-1; V gene: TRBV7-2; D gene: -; CDR3 protein: CASSLGGSTAFYEQFF; CDR3 DNA: TGTGCCAGCAGCTTAGGGGGCAGCACGGCGTTCTATGAGCAGTTCTTC
clone size: -; J gene: TRBJ1-2; V gene: TRBV6-4; D gene: TRBD1; CDR3 protein: CASSDSAGTGGLWGYTF; CDR3 DNA: TGTGCCAGCAGTGACTCCGCGGGGACAGGGGGCCTCTGGGGCTACACCTTC
clone size: -; J gene: TRBJ1-1; V gene: TRBV11-2; D gene: -; CDR3 protein: CASSLLSGGAEAFF; CDR3 DNA: TGTGCCAGCAGCTTACTTTCGGGGGGCGCTGAAGCTTTCTTT
clone size: few; J gene: TRBJ2-3; V gene: TRBV5-1; D gene: -; CDR3 protein: CASSPGLSFTVDTQYF; CDR3 DNA: TGCGCCAGCAGCCCTGGCCTCAGCTTTACAGTAGATACGCAGTATTTT
clone size: -; J gene: TRBJ2-1; V gene: TRBV30; D gene: -; CDR3 protein: CAASSYNEQFF; CDR3 DNA: TGTGCCGCGAGCTCCTACAATGAGCAGTTCTTC
clone size: -; J gene: TRBJ1-2; V gene: TRBV11-3; D gene: -; CDR3 protein: CASSRGARGYTF; CDR3 DNA: TGTGCCAGCAGCCGGGGGGCCCGTGGCTACACCTTC
clone size: -; J gene: TRBJ2-7; V gene: TRBV9; D gene: TRBD1; CDR3 protein: CASSLSWTGAEQYF; CDR3 DNA: TGTGCCAGCAGCCTATCCTGGACAGGAGCCGAGCAGTACTTC
clone size: once; J gene: TRBJ1-2; V gene: TRBV5-1; D gene: TRBD1; CDR3 protein: CASSDGQGAFGYTF; CDR3 DNA: TGCGCCAGCAGCGACGGACAGGGGGCGTTTGGCTACACCTTC
clone size: -; J gene: TRBJ1-2; V gene: TRBV5-1; D gene: -; CDR3 protein: CASSFGYSSGGYTF; CDR3 DNA: TGCGCCAGCAGCTTTGGTTACTCATCGGGAGGCTACACCTTC
clone size: -; J gene: TRBJ1-2; V gene: TRBV4-3; D gene: TRBD1; CDR3 protein: CASSHPQGAAGGYTF; CDR3 DNA: TGCGCCAGCAGCCATCCCCAGGGGGCGGCAGGTGGCTACACCTTC
clone size: -; J gene: TRBJ1-2; V gene: TRBV19; D gene: TRBD1; CDR3 protein: CASSIDSGTDYGYTF; CDR3 DNA: TGTGCCAGTAGTATAGATTCAGGGACAGACTATGGCTACACCTTC
clone size: -; J gene: TRBJ1-1; V gene: TRBV4-1; D gene: TRBD1; CDR3 protein: CASSQLRTGGWNTEAFF; CDR3 DNA: TGCGCCAGCAGCCAACTACGGACAGGGGGCTGGAACACTGAAGCTTTCTTT
clone size: -; J gene: TRBJ2-5; V gene: TRBV6-2/TRBV6-3; D gene: -; CDR3 protein: CASSFWRAETQYF; CDR3 DNA: TGTGCCAGCAGCTTCTGGAGAGCGGAGACCCAGTACTTC
clone size: -; J gene: TRBJ2-7; V gene: TRBV15; D gene: TRBD2; CDR3 protein: CATRLAGGNYEQYF; CDR3 DNA: TGTGCCACCAGACTAGCGGGGGGAAATTACGAGCAGTACTTC
clone size: -; J gene: TRBJ1-5; V gene: TRBV27; D gene: -; CDR3 protein: CASSLLAGRFQPQHF; CDR3 DNA: TGTGCCAGCAGTTTACTGGCAGGGCGTTTTCAGCCCCAGCATTTT
clone size: -; J gene: TRBJ2-2; V gene: TRBV5-1; D gene: -; CDR3 protein: CASSLGEYRAEGGELFF; CDR3 DNA: TGCGCCAGCAGCTTGGGGGAATACAGGGCCGAGGGCGGGGAGCTGTTTTTT
clone size: few; J gene: TRBJ2-7; V gene: TRBV7-9; D gene: -; CDR3 protein: CASSFYGYEQYF; CDR3 DNA: TGTGCCAGCAGCTTCTACGGTTACGAGCAGTACTTC
clone size: -; J gene: TRBJ1-2; V gene: TRBV28; D gene: -; CDR3 protein: CASSLPITGGYTF; CDR3 DNA: TGTGCCAGCAGTCTACCCATAACAGGAGGCTACACCTTC
clone size: -; J gene: TRBJ1-3; V gene: TRBV5-8; D gene: -; CDR3 protein: CASSFLRHHSGNTIYF; CDR3 DNA: TGTGCCAGCAGCTTCCTGCGACACCACTCTGGAAACACCATATATTTT
clone size: -; J gene: TRBJ1-2; V gene: TRBV20-1; D gene: -; CDR3 protein: CSAPGFYGYTF; CDR3 DNA: TGCAGTGCCCCGGGTTTCTATGGCTACACCTTC
clone size: -; J gene: TRBJ1-1; V gene: TRBV6-5; D gene: -; CDR3 protein: CASSRTPLVEAFF; CDR3 DNA: TGTGCCAGCAGTCGAACACCACTAGTTGAAGCTTTCTTT
clone size: -; J gene: TRBJ1-1; V gene: TRBV27; D gene: -; CDR3 protein: CASSITGRWNTEAFF; CDR3 DNA: TGTGCCAGCAGTATAACAGGGAGATGGAACACTGAAGCTTTCTTT
clone size: -; J gene: TRBJ1-5; V gene: TRBV7-9; D gene: TRBD1; CDR3 protein: CASSPTGRRRQPQHF; CDR3 DNA: TGTGCCAGCAGCCCGACAGGGAGGAGACGTCAGCCCCAGCATTTT
clone size: -; J gene: TRBJ1-5; V gene: TRBV21-1; D gene: -; CDR3 protein: CASRRDSGNQPQHF; CDR3 DNA: TGTGCCAGCAGAAGGGACAGTGGAAATCAGCCCCAGCATTTT
clone size: -; J gene: TRBJ2-1; V gene: TRBV9; D gene: TRBD2; CDR3 protein: CASSVVRLADYNEQFF; CDR3 DNA: TGTGCCAGCAGCGTAGTTCGGCTAGCGGACTACAATGAGCAGTTCTTC
clone size: -; J gene: TRBJ1-1; V gene: TRBV14; D gene: -; CDR3 protein: CASSPRGGNTEAFF; CDR3 DNA: TGTGCCAGCAGCCCCCGAGGAGGGAACACTGAAGCTTTCTTT
clone size: -; J gene: TRBJ2-3; V gene: TRBV28; D gene: TRBD2; CDR3 protein: CASISQRGGLGPDTQYF; CDR3 DNA: TGTGCCAGCATATCCCAGCGGGGGGGGCTAGGGCCAGATACGCAGTATTTT
clone size: once; J gene: TRBJ2-1; V gene: TRBV5-4; D gene: TRBD2; CDR3 protein: CASSAGLAGGNEQFF; CDR3 DNA: TGTGCCAGCAGCGCGGGACTAGCGGGGGGCAATGAGCAGTTCTTC
clone size: few; J gene: TRBJ1-2; V gene: TRBV24-1; D gene: -; CDR3 protein: CATSDFKGGNYGYTF; CDR3 DNA: TGTGCCACCAGTGATTTTAAGGGCGGGAACTATGGCTACACCTTC
clone size: -; J gene: TRBJ1-4; V gene: TRBV7-9; D gene: -; CDR3 protein: CASSLGPADEKLFF; CDR3 DNA: TGTGCCAGCAGCTTAGGGCCGGCGGATGAAAAACTGTTTTTT
clone size: -; J gene: TRBJ2-7; V gene: TRBV6-5; D gene: -; CDR3 protein: CASQQEYEQYF; CDR3 DNA: TGTGCCAGCCAACAGGAATACGAGCAGTACTTC
clone size: -; J gene: TRBJ2-7; V gene: TRBV7-8; D gene: TRBD1; CDR3 protein: CASSFVRGYYEQYF; CDR3 DNA: TGTGCCAGCAGCTTCGTCAGGGGGTACTACGAGCAGTACTTC
clone size: -; J gene: TRBJ2-1; V gene: TRBV27; D gene: -; CDR3 protein: CASQLGSNEQFF; CDR3 DNA: TGTGCCAGCCAACTCGGGTCCAATGAGCAGTTCTTC
clone size: -; J gene: TRBJ1-1; V gene: TRBV6-5; D gene: TRBD1; CDR3 protein: CASSQDRGDTEAFF; CDR3 DNA: TGTGCCAGCAGCCAGGACAGGGGAGACACTGAAGCTTTCTTT
clone size: -; J gene: TRBJ2-7; V gene: TRBV5-6; D gene: TRBD1; CDR3 protein: CASSFLRTGNYEQYF; CDR3 DNA: TGTGCCAGCAGTTTTTTAAGGACAGGGAACTACGAGCAGTACTTC
clone size: -; J gene: TRBJ1-3; V gene: TRBV29-1; D gene: TRBD1; CDR3 protein: CSASGGTRGNTIYF; CDR3 DNA: TGCAGCGCATCAGGGGGCACTCGTGGAAACACCATATATTTT
clone size: -; J gene: TRBJ1-1; V gene: TRBV9; D gene: -; CDR3 protein: CASSARTVGNTEAFF; CDR3 DNA: TGTGCCAGCAGCGCGCGGACAGTCGGGAACACTGAAGCTTTCTTT
clone size: -; J gene: TRBJ1-5; V gene: TRBV5-5; D gene: -; CDR3 protein: CASSSQGSGQPQHF; CDR3 DNA: TGTGCCAGCAGCAGTCAGGGGTCGGGCCAGCCCCAGCATTTT
clone size: few; J gene: TRBJ1-4; V gene: TRBV10-3; D gene: -; CDR3 protein: CAISESVGSGHEKLFF; CDR3 DNA: TGTGCCATCAGTGAGTCAGTAGGTTCAGGGCATGAAAAACTGTTTTTT
clone size: -; J gene: TRBJ1-1; V gene: TRBV6-5; D gene: -; CDR3 protein: CASSYSLGQEAFF; CDR3 DNA: TGTGCCAGCAGTTACTCCCTCGGACAGGAAGCTTTCTTT
clone size: -; J gene: TRBJ1-1; V gene: TRBV5-1; D gene: -; CDR3 protein: CASSLAGTNTEAFF; CDR3 DNA: TGCGCCAGCAGCTTGGCCGGGACTAACACTGAAGCTTTCTTT
clone size: once; J gene: TRBJ2-6; V gene: TRBV21-1; D gene: -; CDR3 protein: CASSKDAWRGPIGANVLTF; CDR3 DNA: TGTGCCAGCAGCAAAGATGCATGGAGGGGGCCGATTGGGGCCAACGTCCTGACTTTC
clone size: -; J gene: TRBJ1-5; V gene: TRBV6-6; D gene: -; CDR3 protein: CASSPGPGGQPQHF; CDR3 DNA: TGTGCCAGCAGTCCGGGGCCGGGAGGTCAGCCCCAGCATTTT
clone size: -; J gene: TRBJ2-5; V gene: TRBV11-3; D gene: -; CDR3 protein: CASSRDTQETQYF; CDR3 DNA: TGTGCCAGCAGCAGGGACACCCAAGAGACCCAGTACTTC
clone size: -; J gene: TRBJ1-2; V gene: TRBV19; D gene: -; CDR3 protein: CATRWGHLPTGYTF; CDR3 DNA: TGTGCCACCAGGTGGGGACACCTTCCCACTGGCTACACCTTC
clone size: -; J gene: TRBJ1-1; V gene: TRBV6-2/TRBV6-3; D gene: -; CDR3 protein: CASSYPRQVMNTEAFF; CDR3 DNA: TGTGCCAGCAGTTACCCCAGACAGGTAATGAACACTGAAGCTTTCTTT
clone size: -; J gene: TRBJ2-1; V gene: TRBV27; D gene: TRBD2; CDR3 protein: CASSRTQWGGYNEQFF; CDR3 DNA: TGTGCCAGCAGTCGAACCCAGTGGGGGGGGTACAATGAGCAGTTCTTC
clone size: -; J gene: TRBJ1-1; V gene: TRBV6-5; D gene: -; CDR3 protein: CASTLDEGAAEAFF; CDR3 DNA: TGTGCCAGCACCCTGGATGAGGGTGCGGCTGAAGCTTTCTTT
clone size: -; J gene: TRBJ2-2; V gene: TRBV14; D gene: TRBD2; CDR3 protein: CASSQVLAANTGELFF; CDR3 DNA: TGTGCCAGCAGCCAAGTTCTAGCGGCGAACACCGGGGAGCTGTTTTTT
clone size: -; J gene: TRBJ2-7; V gene: TRBV6-5; D gene: TRBD2; CDR3 protein: CASRLAGFTYEQYF; CDR3 DNA: TGTGCCAGCAGACTAGCGGGGTTTACCTACGAGCAGTACTTC
clone size: -; J gene: TRBJ1-5; V gene: TRBV21-1; D gene: -; CDR3 protein: CASSEPGTVNQPQHF; CDR3 DNA: TGTGCCAGCAGCGAGCCCGGGACAGTCAATCAGCCCCAGCATTTT
clone size: few; J gene: TRBJ1-2; V gene: TRBV14; D gene: -; CDR3 protein: CASSLQPGGTLEGGYTF; CDR3 DNA: TGTGCCAGCAGCCTTCAACCCGGGGGGACCCTAGAAGGTGGCTACACCTTC
clone size: -; J gene: TRBJ2-3; V gene: TRBV19; D gene: TRBD2; CDR3 protein: CASRWRGDTDTQYF; CDR3 DNA: TGTGCCAGTAGGTGGCGGGGGGACACAGATACGCAGTATTTT